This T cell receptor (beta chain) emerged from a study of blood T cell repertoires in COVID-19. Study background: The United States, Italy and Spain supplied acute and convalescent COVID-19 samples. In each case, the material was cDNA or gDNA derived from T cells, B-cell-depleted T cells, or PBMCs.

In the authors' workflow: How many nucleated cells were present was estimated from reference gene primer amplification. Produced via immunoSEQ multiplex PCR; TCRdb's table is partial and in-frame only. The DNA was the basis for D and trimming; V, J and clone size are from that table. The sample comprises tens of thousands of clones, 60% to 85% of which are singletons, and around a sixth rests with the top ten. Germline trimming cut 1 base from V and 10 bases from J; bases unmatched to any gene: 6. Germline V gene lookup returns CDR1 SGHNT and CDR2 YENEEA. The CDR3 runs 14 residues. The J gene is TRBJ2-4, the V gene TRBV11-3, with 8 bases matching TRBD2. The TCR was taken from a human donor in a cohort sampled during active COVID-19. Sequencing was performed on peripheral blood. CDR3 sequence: CASSLAGGATIQYF. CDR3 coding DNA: TGTGCCAGCAGCTTAGCGGGGGGGGCGACTATTCAGTACTTC.